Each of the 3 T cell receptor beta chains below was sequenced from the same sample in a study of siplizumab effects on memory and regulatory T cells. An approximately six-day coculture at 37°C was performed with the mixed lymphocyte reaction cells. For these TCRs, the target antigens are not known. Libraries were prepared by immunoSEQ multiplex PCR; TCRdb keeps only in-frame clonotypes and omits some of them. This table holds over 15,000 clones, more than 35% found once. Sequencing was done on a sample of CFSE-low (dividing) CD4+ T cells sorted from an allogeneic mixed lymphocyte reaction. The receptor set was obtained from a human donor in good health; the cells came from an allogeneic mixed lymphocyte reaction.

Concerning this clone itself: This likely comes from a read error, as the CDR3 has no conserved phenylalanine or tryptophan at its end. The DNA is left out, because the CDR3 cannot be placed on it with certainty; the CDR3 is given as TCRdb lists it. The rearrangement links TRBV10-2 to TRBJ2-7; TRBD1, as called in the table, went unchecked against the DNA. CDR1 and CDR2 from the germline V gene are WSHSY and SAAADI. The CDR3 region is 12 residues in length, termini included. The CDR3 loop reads CASSHPGDREIL.

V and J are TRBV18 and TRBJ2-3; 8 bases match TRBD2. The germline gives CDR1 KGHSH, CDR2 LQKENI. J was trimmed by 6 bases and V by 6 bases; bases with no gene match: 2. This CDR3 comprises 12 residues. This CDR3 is CASSRGGDTQYF. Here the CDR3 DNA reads TGTGCCAGCTCGCGCGGGGGGGATACGCAGTATTTT.

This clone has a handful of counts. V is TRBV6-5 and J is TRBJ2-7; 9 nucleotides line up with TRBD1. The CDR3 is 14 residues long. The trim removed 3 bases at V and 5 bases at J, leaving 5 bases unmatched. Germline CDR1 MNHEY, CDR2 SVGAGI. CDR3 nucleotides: TGTGCCAGCAGTTATGCCGGGACAGGGAACGAGCAGTACTTC. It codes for CASSYAGTGNEQYF.